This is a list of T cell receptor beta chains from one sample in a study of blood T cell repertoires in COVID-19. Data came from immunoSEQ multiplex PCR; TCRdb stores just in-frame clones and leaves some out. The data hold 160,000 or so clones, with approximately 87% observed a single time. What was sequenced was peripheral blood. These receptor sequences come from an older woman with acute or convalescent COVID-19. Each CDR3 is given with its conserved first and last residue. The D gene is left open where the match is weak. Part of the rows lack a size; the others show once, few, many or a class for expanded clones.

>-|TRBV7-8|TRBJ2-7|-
CASSSAMTRSTSPEQYF
TGTGCCAGCAGCTCCGCCATGACGAGGAGTACGTCCCCCGAGCAGTACTTC
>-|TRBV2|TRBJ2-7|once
CASSERSGVIYEQYF
TGTGCCAGCAGTGAGCGATCGGGAGTAATCTACGAGCAGTACTTC
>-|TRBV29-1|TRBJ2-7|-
CSVEWGPYEQYF
TGCAGCGTTGAATGGGGGCCCTACGAGCAGTACTTC
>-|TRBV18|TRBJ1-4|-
CASSLLAAANGEKLFF
TGTGCCAGCTCCTTGCTGGCGGCAGCGAACGGTGAAAAACTGTTTTTT
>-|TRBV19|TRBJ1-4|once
CASSIQGLSEKLFF
TGTGCCAGTAGTATACAGGGGTTGAGTGAAAAACTGTTTTTT
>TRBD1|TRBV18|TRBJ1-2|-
CASTSTRTGAANYGYTF
TGTGCCAGCACCTCAACTCGTACAGGGGCGGCTAACTATGGCTACACCTTC
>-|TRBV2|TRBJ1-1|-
CASSQGAMNTEAFF
TGTGCCAGCAGTCAAGGGGCTATGAACACTGAAGCTTTCTTT
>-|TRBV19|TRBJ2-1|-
CASSIARDNEQFF
TGTGCCAGTAGTATAGCCCGGGACAATGAGCAGTTCTTC
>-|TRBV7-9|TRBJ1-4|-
CASSSVRDTLFF
TGTGCCAGCAGCTCAGTTCGGGACACCTTGTTTTTT
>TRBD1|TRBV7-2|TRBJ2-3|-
CASSLRRGDTQYF
TGTGCCAGCAGCTTACGCAGGGGGGATACGCAGTATTTT
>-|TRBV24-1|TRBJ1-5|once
CATSDFLTAGINQPQHF
TGTGCCACCAGTGATTTTTTGACAGCAGGCATCAATCAGCCCCAGCATTTT
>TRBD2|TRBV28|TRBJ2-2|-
CASSHRLAGVTGELFF
TGTGCCAGCAGTCATCGGCTAGCGGGAGTTACCGGGGAGCTGTTTTTT
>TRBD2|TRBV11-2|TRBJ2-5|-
CASSLGLAGNIFQETQYF
TGTGCCAGCAGCCTAGGTTTAGCGGGCAATATTTTCCAAGAGACCCAGTACTTC
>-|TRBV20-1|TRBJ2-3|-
CSASQGLFLYF
TGCAGTGCTAGTCAGGGGTTATTCCTGTATTTT
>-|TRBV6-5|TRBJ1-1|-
CASKSQGLNTEAFF
TGTGCCAGCAAGTCCCAGGGTCTGAACACTGAAGCTTTCTTT
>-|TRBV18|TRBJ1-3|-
CASSPTVRDSGNTIYF
TGTGCCAGCTCACCAACTGTCCGCGACTCTGGAAACACCATATATTTT
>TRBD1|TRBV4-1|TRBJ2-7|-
CASSQSGTGLYEQYF
TGCGCCAGCAGCCAATCCGGGACAGGGTTATACGAGCAGTACTTC
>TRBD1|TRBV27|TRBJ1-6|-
CASSFQDRGPLHF
TGTGCCAGCAGTTTTCAGGACAGGGGGCCCCTCCACTTT
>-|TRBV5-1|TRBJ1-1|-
CASSTPQYTETFF
TGCGCCAGCAGCACACCACAGTACACTGAAACTTTCTTT
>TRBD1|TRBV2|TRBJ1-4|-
CASSLTGASNEKLFF
TGTGCCAGCAGTTTAACAGGGGCTTCTAATGAAAAACTGTTTTTT
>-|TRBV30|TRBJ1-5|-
CAWSGQLHQPQHF
TGTGCCTGGAGTGGACAGTTACATCAGCCCCAGCATTTT
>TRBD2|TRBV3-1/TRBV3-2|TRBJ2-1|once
CASSQTSGGANEQFF
TGTGCCAGCAGCCAAACTAGCGGGGGGGCTAATGAGCAGTTCTTC
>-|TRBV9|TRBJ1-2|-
CASSGAFSNYGYTF
TGTGCCAGCAGCGGGGCCTTTAGTAACTATGGCTACACCTTC
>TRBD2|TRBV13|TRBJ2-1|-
CASSPAGTSGHNEQFF
TGTGCCAGCAGCCCGGCCGGGACTAGCGGGCACAATGAGCAGTTCTTC
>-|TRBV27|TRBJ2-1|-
CASSFQGSYNEQFF
TGTGCCAGCAGTTTCCAGGGTTCCTACAATGAGCAGTTCTTC
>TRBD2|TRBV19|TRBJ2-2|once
CASSMGDLAGGELFF
TGTGCCAGTAGTATGGGGGATCTAGCGGGAGGGGAGCTGTTTTTT
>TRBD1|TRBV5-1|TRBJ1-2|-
CASSPGDREGGYTF
TGCGCCAGCAGCCCCGGGGACAGGGAGGGTGGCTACACCTTC
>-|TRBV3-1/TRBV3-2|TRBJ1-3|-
CASSPDSGGNTIYF
TGTGCCAGCAGCCCCGATTCGGGTGGAAACACCATATATTTT
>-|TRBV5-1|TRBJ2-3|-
CASSLLPGVSTDTQYF
TGCGCCAGCAGCTTGCTACCAGGGGTGAGCACAGATACGCAGTATTTT
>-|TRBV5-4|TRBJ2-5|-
CASSFRGEEGIYQETQYF
TGTGCCAGCAGCTTTCGAGGGGAGGAAGGGATTTATCAAGAGACCCAGTACTTC
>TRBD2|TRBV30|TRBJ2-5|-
CASTRGGLETQYF
TGTGCCTCAACCCGGGGGGGGCTAGAGACCCAGTACTTC
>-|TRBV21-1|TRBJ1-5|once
CARGTVHQPQHF
TGTGCCAGAGGGACAGTGCATCAGCCCCAGCATTTT
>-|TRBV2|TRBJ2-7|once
CASSVDSTYEQYF
TGTGCCAGCAGTGTGGACAGTACCTACGAGCAGTACTTC
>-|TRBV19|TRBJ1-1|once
CASSMTLGLRATEAFF
TGTGCCAGTAGTATGACCCTGGGGCTTAGGGCCACTGAAGCTTTCTTT
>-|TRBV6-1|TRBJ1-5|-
CASRGDQYNQPQHF
TGTGCCAGCAGGGGAGATCAGTATAATCAGCCCCAGCATTTT
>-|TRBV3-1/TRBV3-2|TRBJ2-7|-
CASSQRQTYEQYF
TGTGCCAGCAGCCAACGACAGACTTACGAGCAGTACTTC
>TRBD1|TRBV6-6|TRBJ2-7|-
CASSLDRGHPYEQYF
TGTGCCAGCAGTCTCGACAGGGGGCACCCCTACGAGCAGTACTTC
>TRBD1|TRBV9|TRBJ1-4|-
CASSPSGTGGTPVF
TGTGCCAGCAGCCCATCCGGGACAGGGGGCACCCCCGTTTTT
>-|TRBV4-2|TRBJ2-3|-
CASSQDAWTPGTDTQYF
TGTGCCAGCAGCCAAGATGCTTGGACACCCGGCACAGATACGCAGTATTTT
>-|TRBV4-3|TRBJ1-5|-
CASSQETGSHQPQHF
TGCGCCAGCAGCCAAGAAACGGGATCACATCAGCCCCAGCATTTT
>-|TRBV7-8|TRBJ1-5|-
CASSLTEFSNQPQHF
TGTGCCAGCAGCTTAACCGAGTTTAGCAATCAGCCCCAGCATTTT
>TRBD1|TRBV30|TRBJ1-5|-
CAWSVGGGTQHF
TGTGCCTGGAGTGTAGGGGGCGGGACCCAGCATTTT
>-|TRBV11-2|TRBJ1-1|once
CASSLEQFTEAFF
TGTGCCAGCAGCTTGGAGCAATTCACTGAAGCTTTCTTT
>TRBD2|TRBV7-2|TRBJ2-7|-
CASSLNLADGYEQYF
TGTGCCAGCAGCTTAAATCTAGCGGATGGGTACGAGCAGTACTTC
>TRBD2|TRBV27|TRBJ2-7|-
CASSFKREGSYEQYF
TGTGCCAGCAGTTTTAAGCGGGAGGGCTCCTACGAGCAGTACTTC
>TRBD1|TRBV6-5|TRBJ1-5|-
CASKAGQNSNQPQHF
TGTGCCAGCAAGGCGGGACAGAATAGCAATCAGCCCCAGCATTTT
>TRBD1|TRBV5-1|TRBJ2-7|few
CASSSGQGGGYEQYF
TGCGCCAGCAGCTCGGGACAGGGTGGGGGATACGAGCAGTACTTC
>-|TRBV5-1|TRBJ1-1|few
CASSFGPGGTEAFF
TGCGCCAGCAGCTTTGGTCCCGGGGGGACTGAAGCTTTCTTT
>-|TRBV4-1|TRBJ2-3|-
CASSPTSNGRTDTQYF
TGCGCCAGCAGCCCTACCAGTAACGGGAGAACAGATACGCAGTATTTT
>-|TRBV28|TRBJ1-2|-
CASRLGVGYGYTF
TGTGCCAGCAGGTTGGGAGTGGGCTATGGCTACACCTTC
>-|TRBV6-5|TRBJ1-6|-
CASSYGPYNSPLHF
TGTGCCAGCAGTTATGGGCCCTATAATTCACCCCTCCACTTT
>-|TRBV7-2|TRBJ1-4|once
CASSLGRSAYEKLFF
TGTGCCAGCAGCTTAGGGAGGTCCGCCTATGAAAAACTGTTTTTT
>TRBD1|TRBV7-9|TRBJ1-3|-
CASSLADREGNTIYF
TGTGCCAGCAGCTTAGCGGACAGGGAAGGAAACACCATATATTTT
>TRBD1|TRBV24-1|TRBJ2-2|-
CATSDLDRGAGELFF
TGTGCCACCAGTGATTTGGACAGGGGCGCCGGGGAGCTGTTTTTT